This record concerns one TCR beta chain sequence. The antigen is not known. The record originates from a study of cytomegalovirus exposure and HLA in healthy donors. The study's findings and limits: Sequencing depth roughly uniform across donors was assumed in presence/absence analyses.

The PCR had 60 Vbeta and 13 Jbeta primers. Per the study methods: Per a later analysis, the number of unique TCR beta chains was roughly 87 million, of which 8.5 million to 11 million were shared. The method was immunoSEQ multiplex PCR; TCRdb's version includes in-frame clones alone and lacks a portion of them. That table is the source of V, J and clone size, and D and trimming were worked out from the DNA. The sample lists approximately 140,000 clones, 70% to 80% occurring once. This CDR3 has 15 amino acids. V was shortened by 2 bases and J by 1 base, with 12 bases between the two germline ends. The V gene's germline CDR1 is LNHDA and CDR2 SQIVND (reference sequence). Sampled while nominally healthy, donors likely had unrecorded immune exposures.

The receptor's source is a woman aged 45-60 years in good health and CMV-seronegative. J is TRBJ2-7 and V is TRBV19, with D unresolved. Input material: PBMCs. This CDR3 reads CASSISGSRSYEQYF. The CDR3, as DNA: TGTGCCAGTAGTATATCCGGGTCCCGTTCCTACGAGCAGTACTTC. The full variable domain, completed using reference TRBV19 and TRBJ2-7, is DGGITQSPKYLFRKEGQNVTLSCEQNLNHDAMYWYRQDPGQGLRLIYYSQIVNDFQKGDIAEGYSVSREKKESFPLTVTSAQKNPTAFYLCASSISGSRSYEQYFGPGTRLTVT.